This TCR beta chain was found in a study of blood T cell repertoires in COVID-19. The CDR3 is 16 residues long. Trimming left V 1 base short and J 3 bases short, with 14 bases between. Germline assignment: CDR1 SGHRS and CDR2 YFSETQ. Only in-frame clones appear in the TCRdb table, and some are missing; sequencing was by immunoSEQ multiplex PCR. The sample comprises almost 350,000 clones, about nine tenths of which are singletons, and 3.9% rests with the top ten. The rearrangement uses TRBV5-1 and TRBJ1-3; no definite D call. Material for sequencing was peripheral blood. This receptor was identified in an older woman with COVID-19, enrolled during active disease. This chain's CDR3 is CASSLSAVSLGNTIYF. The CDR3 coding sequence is TGCGCCAGCAGCTTGTCGGCCGTTAGCCTTGGAAACACCATATATTTT.